Shown below are 28 T cell receptor beta chains from a single sample sequenced in a study of blood T cell repertoires in COVID-19. The data were produced by immunoSEQ multiplex PCR, yet TCRdb's version contains in-frame clones alone and is incomplete. This sample carries under 200,000 clones, around 89% of them seen once, and the ten largest clones take approximately 2%. Sample: peripheral blood. The source is a man aged 50-60 years who had recovered from COVID-19.

The chain combines TRBV25-1 with TRBJ1-1; the D gene is possibly TRBD1 (6 bases). The CDR3 runs 13 residues. The V gene lost 6 bases and the J gene lost 2 bases, with 10 bases spanning the gap. The germline V gene has CDR1 MGHDK and CDR2 SYGVNS. Written as DNA, the CDR3 is TGTGCCAGCAGGCTAGGGGGAAACACTGAAGCTTTCTTT. Its protein product is CASRLGGNTEAFF.

The chain links TRBV19 to TRBJ1-3; unclear D gene. V lost 3 bases, J lost 4 bases, and 13 bases lay in between. Germline CDR1 is LNHDA and CDR2 is SQIVND (reference sequence). This CDR3 has 15 amino acids. CDR3 coding DNA: TGTGCCAGTAGTATTCGACTCCCCGGGGGAAACACCATATATTTT. Translated: CASSIRLPGGNTIYF.

The chain is built from TRBV28 and TRBJ2-1; TRBD1 matches at 10 bases. This CDR3 has 14 amino acids. CDR1 is MDHEN, CDR2 SYDVKM, per germline. With 6 bases clipped from V and 5 bases from J, the junction kept 4 bases outside the gene matches. The chain's CDR3 is CASRGTGVNNEQFF. CDR3 nucleotide sequence: TGTGCCAGCAGGGGGACAGGGGTGAACAATGAGCAGTTCTTC.

This clone was seen a single time. This chain uses TRBV6-2 or TRBV6-3 with TRBJ2-5; tentative D call: TRBD1 (6 bases). The V and J ends lost 6 bases and 3 bases respectively, with 14 bases between them. Per germline, CDR1 MNHEY and CDR2 SVGEGT. The CDR3 runs to 14 residues. The CDR3 here is CASSPDSPEETQYF. The CDR3 DNA reads as TGTGCCAGCAGCCCGGACAGTCCTGAAGAGACCCAGTACTTC.

For the CDR3, the DNA is TGTGCCAGCAGCCGTAGGACTACCGGCGGCACCGGGGAGCTGTTTTTT. This codes for CASSRRTTGGTGELFF. V and J are TRBV7-9 and TRBJ2-2, with D perhaps TRBD2 (6 bases). This CDR3 comprises 16 residues. V lost 5 bases and J 4 bases, leaving 17 bases between the germline ends. Looked up from germline, CDR1 is SEHNR and CDR2 is FQNEAQ (reference sequence). The full variable domain, with the rest looked up from reference TRBV7-9 and TRBJ2-2, is DTGVSQNPRHKITKRGQNVTFRCDPISEHNRLYWYRQTLGQGPEFLTYFQNEAQLEKSRLLSDRFSAERPKGSFSTLEIQRTEQGDSAMYLCASSRRTTGGTGELFFGEGSRLTVL.

The V call is TRBV9, the J call TRBJ1-4; 9 nucleotides align to TRBD1. CDR1 is SGDLS and CDR2 is YYNGEE in the germline V gene. The CDR3 runs 14 residues. V lost 3 bases and J lost 8; bases outside the gene matches: 5. Written as DNA, the CDR3 is TGTGCCAGCAGCGGGACAGGGGCTGAAGAAAAACTGTTTTTT. It encodes CASSGTGAEEKLFF.

J is TRBJ1-2 and V is TRBV5-6, with TRBD1 matching over 7 bases. V lost 0 bases to trimming and J lost 1 base; unmatched junction nucleotides: 3. Looked up from germline, CDR1 is SGHDT and CDR2 is YYEEEE. This CDR3 contains 15 residues. The CDR3 region has the DNA TGTGCCAGCAGCTTGGCAGGGGGGCTTAACTATGGCTACACCTTC. Its translation: CASSLAGGLNYGYTF.

This rearrangement joins TRBV7-2 to TRBJ1-1; D is unclear. Germline CDR1 reads SGHTA; CDR2 reads FQGNSA. Between the trimmed V and J ends, which lost 5 bases and 8 bases, there was a span of 15 bases. The CDR3 length is 13 residues. Here the CDR3 reads CASSVLRGVEAFF. DNA for the CDR3: TGTGCCAGCAGCGTTTTACGCGGAGTAGAAGCTTTCTTT.

The genes are TRBV10-3 and TRBJ1-2; TRBD1 agrees at 7 bases. J lost 2 bases, V lost 5 bases, and 5 bases had no gene match. The CDR3 contains 14 residues. Germline lookup yields CDR1 ENHRY and CDR2 SYGVKD. CDR3 in DNA: TGTGCCATCAGTAGCCGGGACAGCAACTATGGCTACACCTTC. Translating gives CAISSRDSNYGYTF.

This clone was found a few times. This chain connects TRBV4-1 to TRBJ2-3, with TRBD1 identical over 9 bases. The germline CDR1 and CDR2 sequences are MGHRA and YSYEKL. This CDR3 comprises 18 residues. V shed 3 bases, J shed 1 base, and the junction held 11 bases outside the gene matches. The CDR3 DNA reads TGCGCCAGCAGCCAGGGGACCCGAAGACAGGGGGGCACAGATACGCAGTATTTT. This codes for CASSQGTRRQGGTDTQYF.

The rearrangement links TRBV27 to TRBJ1-2; 7 positions match TRBD1. Germline V CDR1 and CDR2: MNHEY, SMNVEV (reference sequence). The CDR3 is 18 amino acids. Trimming removed 3 bases from V and 6 bases from J; junction bases left unmatched: 19. In DNA form, the CDR3 reads TGTGCCAGCAGTTTTAGGCAGACAGGGACCTCGGGGTTCCATGGCTACACCTTC. Its protein is CASSFRQTGTSGFHGYTF.

The V call is TRBV5-4, the J call TRBJ1-6, with D possibly TRBD1 on 5 matching bases. The germline gives CDR1 SGHNT, CDR2 YYREEE (reference sequence). The CDR3 sequence is 16 residues long. V dropped 4 bases and J dropped 11 bases, with 22 bases sitting between them. The CDR3 loop is CASSEGKGGSVAPLHF. The CDR3, as DNA: TGTGCCAGCAGCGAGGGGAAGGGAGGTTCCGTGGCACCCCTCCACTTT.

The rearrangement uses TRBV18 and TRBJ2-2; D is perhaps TRBD2 (5 bases). Trimming stripped 1 base from V and 0 bases from J, with 12 bases between. Germline-derived CDR1 and CDR2 are KGHSH and LQKENI. The CDR3 consists of 17 residues. CDR3 protein: CASSPRVLEANTGELFF. CDR3 sequence (DNA): TGTGCCAGCTCACCACGGGTCCTGGAGGCGAACACCGGGGAGCTGTTTTTT.

V is TRBV5-5 and J is TRBJ1-4; D possibly corresponds to TRBD1 (5 bases). Germline V gene data show CDR1 as SGHKS and CDR2 as YYEKEE (reference sequence). The CDR3 has 13 amino acids. Trimming removed 5 bases at V and 12 bases at J, with 17 bases between. DNA of the CDR3: TGTGCCAGCAGTCCTAATACGGGACTAGAACTGTTTTTT. It yields the protein CASSPNTGLELFF.

The chain carries TRBV6-2 or TRBV6-3 and TRBJ2-2; 11 bases match TRBD2. With V trimmed by 4 bases and J by 6 bases, 4 bases remained unmatched. Looked up from germline, CDR1 is MNHEY and CDR2 is SVGEGT. This CDR3 has 15 residues. In nucleotides, the CDR3 is TGTGCCAGCAGTTCACTAGCGGGGGTACCCGGGGAGCTGTTTTTT. This translates into CASSSLAGVPGELFF.

The chain combines TRBV30 with TRBJ2-7; D remains unclear. V was trimmed by 1 base and J by 4 bases, leaving 5 bases between them. Germline loops: CDR1 GTSNPN, CDR2 SVGIG (reference sequence). CDR3 length: 11 residues. The DNA for the CDR3 is TGTGCCTGGAGTGACAGATACGAGCAGTACTTC. It translates to CAWSDRYEQYF.

The chain combines TRBV1 with TRBJ2-3; the D call of TRBD2 is as the table states it, not checked on the DNA. TRBV1 counts as a pseudogene. The CDR3 has 16 amino acids. The CDR3 nucleotides are TGCACCAGCAGCCAGGGACTAGCGGGGGGCACAGATACGCAGTATTTT. Amino acid sequence: CTSSQGLAGGTDTQYF.

The chain has TRBV7-9 and TRBJ2-7, with D possibly being TRBD1 (5 bases). This CDR3 has 13 amino acids. From germline, CDR1 is SEHNR and CDR2 FQNEAQ (reference sequence). V lost 2 bases to trimming and J lost 3 bases, with 8 bases between them. The CDR3 nucleotides are TGTGCCAGCAGCTTAATAGGGGACTACGAGCAGTACTTC. It encodes CASSLIGDYEQYF.

This chain connects TRBV9 to TRBJ2-5; D perhaps matches TRBD1 (6 bases). V lost 4 bases and J lost 5, with 12 bases in between. Germline V lookup: CDR1 SGDLS, CDR2 YYNGEE. CDR3 length: 13 amino acids. The CDR3 DNA is TGTGCCAGCAGCCCTAATCAGGGGGAGACCCAGTACTTC. Translated, it gives CASSPNQGETQYF.

The chain employs TRBV28 and TRBJ2-5; D may be TRBD2 (9 bases). Germline lookup yields CDR1 MDHEN and CDR2 SYDVKM. Trimming took 6 bases from V and 3 from J, leaving 29 bases between them. The CDR3 runs to 19 residues. For the CDR3, the DNA is TGTGCCAGCAGCTTCCCTGGGACAGGAAGAGCGGGGGGAGAAGAGACCCAGTACTTC. The encoded protein is CASSFPGTGRAGGEETQYF.

V usage is TRBV4-1 and J usage is TRBJ2-7; D gene unclear. The CDR3 runs to 13 residues. Trimming removed 6 bases at V and 3 bases at J, with 12 bases between. Looked up from germline, CDR1 is MGHRA and CDR2 is YSYEKL. The CDR3: CASSPQNFYEQYF. The CDR3 coding sequence is TGCGCCAGCAGTCCCCAGAATTTCTACGAGCAGTACTTC.

V is TRBV5-1 and J is TRBJ2-3; TRBD2 is a possible D gene (5 bases). V dropped 4 bases and J dropped 1 base, with 13 bases sitting between them. CDR1 SGHRS and CDR2 YFSETQ come from the germline V gene. The CDR3 totals 15 residues. The CDR3 reads CASSPGILGTDTQYF. The CDR3 DNA sequence: TGCGCCAGCAGCCCGGGGATATTAGGCACAGATACGCAGTATTTT. Drawing the rest from reference TRBV5-1 and TRBJ2-3, the complete variable domain is KAGVTQTPRYLIKTRGQQVTLSCSPISGHRSVSWYQQTPGQGLQFLFEYFSETQRNKGNFPGRFSGRQFSNSRSEMNVSTLELGDSALYLCASSPGILGTDTQYFGPGTRLTVL.

The chain combines TRBV30 with TRBJ2-3, with D tentatively TRBD1 (5 bases). V dropped 8 bases and J dropped 6 bases, with 18 bases sitting between them. From germline, CDR1 is GTSNPN and CDR2 SVGIG (reference sequence). The CDR3 is made up of 13 amino acids. CDR3 bases: TGTGCCCGACGGACACCTTCAGTGGATACGCAGTATTTT. Amino acid sequence: CARRTPSVDTQYF. The entire variable domain, with the rest obtained from reference TRBV30 and TRBJ2-3, is as follows: SQTIHQWPATLVQPVGSPLSLECTVEGTSNPNLYWYRQAAGRGLQLLFYSVGIGQISSEVPQNLSASRPQDRQFILSSKKLLLSDSGFYLCARRTPSVDTQYFGPGTRLTVL.

The sample holds one count of this clone. Written as DNA, the CDR3 is TGTGCCAGCAGTTTAACAGGGTTCTCCTACGAGCAGTACTTC. Translating gives CASSLTGFSYEQYF. The J gene is TRBJ2-7, the V gene TRBV28; D is perhaps TRBD1 (6 bases). From germline, CDR1 is MDHEN and CDR2 SYDVKM. The CDR3 sequence is 14 residues long. The V gene lost 2 bases and the J gene lost 0 bases, with 8 bases spanning the gap.

The genes are TRBV6-5 and TRBJ1-4; D remains unclear. CDR1 MNHEY and CDR2 SVGAGI come from the germline V gene. The ends were cut back, 8 bases at V and 0 bases at J, with 7 bases in the middle. The CDR3 spans 13 residues. DNA for the CDR3: TGTGCCAGCGGAACAGCAACTAATGAAAAACTGTTTTTT. Translating it yields CASGTATNEKLFF.

V is TRBV5-1 and J is TRBJ2-7, with 8 bases fitting TRBD2. Looked up from germline, CDR1 is SGHRS and CDR2 is YFSETQ. Unmatched junction bases numbered 3, after V lost 4 bases and J lost 0 bases. This CDR3 contains 14 residues. CDR3 sequence (DNA): TGCGCCAGCAGCCTCGGGACTAGCTCCTACGAGCAGTACTTC. It is translated as CASSLGTSSYEQYF.

The chain employs TRBV5-1 and TRBJ2-5, with 7 bases identical to TRBD1. V dropped 4 bases and J dropped 0; count of bases not matched to a gene: 9. Germline V lookup: CDR1 SGHRS, CDR2 YFSETQ. This CDR3 is built from 16 residues. The CDR3 loop is CASSPVSGTDQETQYF. The CDR3 DNA reads TGCGCCAGCAGCCCTGTTTCCGGGACAGACCAAGAGACCCAGTACTTC. The complete variable domain, with remaining parts taken from reference TRBV5-1 and TRBJ2-5, reads KAGVTQTPRYLIKTRGQQVTLSCSPISGHRSVSWYQQTPGQGLQFLFEYFSETQRNKGNFPGRFSGRQFSNSRSEMNVSTLELGDSALYLCASSPVSGTDQETQYFGPGTRLLVL.

This chain connects TRBV30 to TRBJ1-3, with 9 nucleotides matching TRBD1. After removal of 3 bases from V and 5 bases from J, the junction contained 8 bases not matched to a gene. This CDR3 spans 15 amino acids. Germline lookup yields CDR1 GTSNPN and CDR2 SVGIG (reference sequence). CDR3 loop: CAWRTSGTGRNTIYF. CDR3 coding DNA: TGTGCCTGGAGGACCTCTGGGACAGGGAGAAACACCATATATTTT.